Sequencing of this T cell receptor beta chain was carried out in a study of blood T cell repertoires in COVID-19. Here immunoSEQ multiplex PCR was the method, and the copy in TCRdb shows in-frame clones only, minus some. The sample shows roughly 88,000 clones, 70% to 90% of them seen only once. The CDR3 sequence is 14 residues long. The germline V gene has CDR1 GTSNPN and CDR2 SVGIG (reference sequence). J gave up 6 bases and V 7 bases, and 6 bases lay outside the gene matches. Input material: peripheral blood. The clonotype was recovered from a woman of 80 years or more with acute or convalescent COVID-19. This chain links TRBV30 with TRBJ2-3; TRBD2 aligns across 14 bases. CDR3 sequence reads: CAYWTSGGMDTQYF. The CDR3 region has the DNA TGTGCCTATTGGACTAGCGGGGGGATGGATACGCAGTATTTT. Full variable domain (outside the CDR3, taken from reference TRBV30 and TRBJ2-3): SQTIHQWPATLVQPVGSPLSLECTVEGTSNPNLYWYRQAAGRGLQLLFYSVGIGQISSEVPQNLSASRPQDRQFILSSKKLLLSDSGFYLCAYWTSGGMDTQYFGPGTRLTVL.